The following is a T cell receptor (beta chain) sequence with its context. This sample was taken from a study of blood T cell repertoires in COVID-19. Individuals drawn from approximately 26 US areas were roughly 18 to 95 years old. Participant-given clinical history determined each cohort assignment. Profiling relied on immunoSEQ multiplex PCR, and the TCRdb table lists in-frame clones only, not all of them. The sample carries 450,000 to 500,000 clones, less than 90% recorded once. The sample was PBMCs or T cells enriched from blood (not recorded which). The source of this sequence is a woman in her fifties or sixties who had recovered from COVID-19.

CDR3 amino acids: CSGIGVQSSYNEQFF. The DNA of the CDR3 is TGCAGCGGTATAGGGGTTCAGAGCTCCTACAATGAGCAGTTCTTC. The J gene is TRBJ2-1, the V gene TRBV29-1, with D tentatively TRBD1 (5 bases). Germline V gene lookup returns CDR1 SQVTM and CDR2 ANQGSEA. V was shortened by 7 bases and J by 0 bases, with 16 bases between the two germline ends. CDR3 size: 15 residues.